The 14 T cell receptor beta chains in this list originate from one sample, sequenced in a study of blood T cells in healthy people across ages. Primers used in a second PCR of about 6 to 11 cycles were a sample-barcoded 5' primer and a J-beta primer mix. In TCRdb, the 5' RACE reads were re-called with MiXCR into one record per CDR3 protein. The table records fewer than 700,000 distinct CDR3 sequences, less than 45% of them present only once. Sequencing was done on a sample of blood. The receptor set was obtained from a man aged 80 or over in good health.

This chain connects TRBV9 to TRBJ1-1; possibly TRBD1 for D (5 bases). The germline CDR1 and CDR2 sequences are SGDLS and YYNGEE. This CDR3 contains 14 residues. V was trimmed by 1 base and J by 4 bases, leaving 11 bases between them. CDR3 in amino acids: CASSVKRGGTEAFF. CDR3 in DNA: TGTGCCAGCAGCGTAAAGAGGGGTGGCACTGAAGCTTTCTTT.

The V call is TRBV29-1, the J call TRBJ2-4, with 10 bases that match TRBD1. The end of the DNA aligns better with TRBJ2-7, so the J call may be wrong. Germline CDR1 reads SQVTM; CDR2 reads ANQGSEA. This CDR3 comprises 18 residues. The CDR3 DNA follows: TGCAGCGTTGGCCCTGTCCCAGGAGCGGACAGGGGGTTGGGCGAGCAGTACTTC. Protein sequence: CSVGPVPGADRGLGEQYF.

The chain joins TRBV9 to TRBJ2-7; weak D call: TRBD1 (6 bases). Germline CDR1 and CDR2: SGDLS and YYNGEE. The CDR3 extends over 15 amino acids. The V end was cut by 0 bases, the J end by 2 bases, with 12 bases between. This CDR3 is CASSVGGTITYEQYF. DNA for the CDR3: TGTGCCAGCAGCGTAGGTGGGACAATAACCTACGAGCAGTACTTC.

This chain connects TRBV7-8 to TRBJ2-3; 12 nucleotides line up with TRBD2. The CDR3 is made up of 17 amino acids. Germline CDR1 is SGHVS and CDR2 is FQNEAQ. V lost 5 bases, J lost 1 base, and 7 bases stayed unmatched. The CDR3 DNA reads TGTGCCAGCAGCCGACTAGCGGGAGAGCTCGGCACAGATACGCAGTATTTT. Translating it yields CASSRLAGELGTDTQYF.

This clonotype came up once. This chain connects TRBV12-5 to TRBJ2-1; 8 bases align to TRBD1. V trimming: 7 bases; J trimming: 9 bases; junction bases outside the gene matches: 8. Germline V gives CDR1 LGHNT, CDR2 FRNRAP. The CDR3 runs to 13 residues. CDR3 DNA: TGTGCTAGTGCCACCGGGACAGGCAGTGAGCAGTTCTTC. Its translation is CASATGTGSEQFF.

This clonotype appeared a few times. The chain has TRBV10-2 and TRBJ1-2; tentative D call: TRBD1 (5 bases). The V and J ends lost 8 bases and 3 bases respectively, with 13 bases between them. The CDR3 has 13 residues. In germline, CDR1 is WSHSY, CDR2 SAAADI. The CDR3 DNA reads as TGCGCCAGCGGATACAAGACAGACTATGGCTACACCTTC. It encodes CASGYKTDYGYTF.

This clonotype occurred many times. This chain links TRBV7-2 with TRBJ1-2; possible D gene TRBD1, 5 bases. V dropped 5 bases and J dropped 5 bases, with 12 bases sitting between them. The length of the CDR3 is 13 residues. Germline V lookup: CDR1 SGHTA, CDR2 FQGNSA. The CDR3 sequence is CASSPEGLYGYTF. The CDR3 nucleotides read TGTGCCAGCAGCCCAGAGGGGTTGTATGGCTACACCTTC. The full variable domain, with the rest looked up from reference TRBV7-2 and TRBJ1-2, is GAGVSQSPSNKVTEKGKDVELRCDPISGHTALYWYRQSLGQGLEFLIYFQGNSAPDKSGLPSDRFSAERTGGSVSTLTIQRTQQEDSAVYLCASSPEGLYGYTFGSGTRLTVV.

This clonotype was seen a handful of times. The chain uses TRBV7-2 and TRBJ2-1, with 8 bases lining up with TRBD1. The end of the DNA is better explained by TRBJ2-7, so the J call may be wrong. The germline V gene has CDR1 SGHTA and CDR2 FQGNSA. The CDR3 loop spans 16 amino acids. This chain's CDR3 is CASSSGQGSSYNEQYF. The CDR3 nucleotides read TGTGCCAGCAGCTCCGGACAGGGCAGCTCCTACAATGAGCAGTACTTC.

The V gene is TRBV9, the J gene TRBJ2-3, with D unresolved. V lost 0 bases and J 2 bases, leaving 10 bases between the germline ends. The CDR3 loop spans 15 amino acids. CDR1 is SGDLS and CDR2 is YYNGEE in the germline V gene. The CDR3 spells CASSVAASFTDTQYF. CDR3 coding DNA: TGTGCCAGCAGCGTAGCGGCAAGCTTCACAGATACGCAGTATTTT.

The chain uses TRBV7-8 and TRBJ2-7; D ambiguous. V lost 1 base, J lost 0 bases, and 7 bases lay in between. This CDR3 is 14 amino acids long. Germline lookup yields CDR1 SGHVS and CDR2 FQNEAQ. The CDR3 DNA is TGTGCCAGCAGCTTAGAGGCTACCTCCTACGAGCAGTACTTC. This translates into CASSLEATSYEQYF.

A word on this clonotype: A junction boundary mismatches the germline segment, possibly from a read error. The rearrangement uses TRBV7-2 and TRBJ2-4, with D maybe TRBD2 (6 bases). This CDR3 has 11 residues. CDR1 is SGHTA, CDR2 FQGNSA, per germline. Here the CDR3 reads CACSPVAVQYF. The CDR3 region has the DNA TGTGCCTGCAGCCCAGTAGCGGTACAGTACTTC.

V usage is TRBV14 and J usage is TRBJ2-3, with D maybe TRBD2 (5 bases). The CDR3 runs 11 residues. The V end was cut by 8 bases, the J end by 8 bases, with 11 bases between. Germline assignment: CDR1 SGHDN and CDR2 FVKESK. The CDR3 loop is CASQGRGTQYF. CDR3 in DNA: TGTGCCAGCCAAGGACGGGGTACGCAGTATTTT.

The chain carries TRBV19 and TRBJ1-2; 8 bases line up with TRBD1. J gave up 0 bases and V 9 bases, and 12 bases lay outside the gene matches. The CDR3 is 16 residues long. Germline V gene lookup returns CDR1 LNHDA and CDR2 SQIVND (reference sequence). The CDR3 is CASVNDRGNPNYGYTF. As DNA, the CDR3 is TGTGCCAGCGTAAATGACAGGGGAAATCCTAACTATGGCTACACCTTC.

This clonotype occurred a few times. CDR3 protein: CSARGGTGLGYEQYF. Here the CDR3 DNA reads TGCAGTGCTAGAGGCGGAACAGGGCTAGGGTACGAGCAGTACTTC. The chain links TRBV20-1 to TRBJ2-5, with D possibly matching TRBD1 (6 bases). The J call may be in error: the DNA end matches TRBJ2-7 better. The CDR3 has 15 amino acids. Germline-derived CDR1 and CDR2 are DFQATT and SNEGSKA (reference sequence).